The 14 T cell receptor beta chains below were found in one sample sequenced in a study of T cells in localized non-small cell lung cancer. The data were produced by immunoSEQ multiplex PCR, yet TCRdb's version contains in-frame clones alone and is incomplete. Altogether about 59,000 clones are present, approximately 90% being singletons, with the ten largest covering 20% to 25%. Here the sequenced sample was peripheral blood, taken before any cancer treatment. These receptors were obtained from a man aged 40 to 70 with stage I squamous cell lung carcinoma.

This chain connects TRBV19 to TRBJ1-1, with 10 bases identical to TRBD1. Trimming cost V 4 bases and J 3 bases; bases outside gene matches: 17. The CDR3 has 19 residues. CDR1 and CDR2 from the germline V gene are LNHDA and SQIVND (reference sequence). In DNA form, the CDR3 reads TGTGCCAGTAGTACGGAAACAGCACGGGACAGGGGCTTTTACACTGAAGCTTTCTTT. It encodes CASSTETARDRGFYTEAFF. Using reference TRBV19 and TRBJ1-1 for the parts outside the CDR3, the full variable domain is DGGITQSPKYLFRKEGQNVTLSCEQNLNHDAMYWYRQDPGQGLRLIYYSQIVNDFQKGDIAEGYSVSREKKESFPLTVTSAQKNPTAFYLCASSTETARDRGFYTEAFFGQGTRLTVV.

J is TRBJ2-1 and V is TRBV27, with D unresolved. CDR3 length equals 17 residues. Germline CDR1 is MNHEY and CDR2 is SMNVEV (reference sequence). Trimming shortened V by 1 base and J by 0 bases, and 13 bases separated the two germline ends. The CDR3 region is CASSLWARPISYNEQFF. The CDR3 nucleotides read TGTGCCAGCAGTTTATGGGCCAGGCCGATCTCCTACAATGAGCAGTTCTTC.

This clone came up once. V usage is TRBV27 and J usage is TRBJ2-7; D not certain. CDR1 and CDR2 from the germline V gene are MNHEY and SMNVEV (reference sequence). Trimming cost V 1 base and J 5 bases, with 18 bases left between them. CDR3 length equals 16 residues. The CDR3 protein is CASSLYDSLRGHEQYF. The DNA of the CDR3 is TGTGCCAGCAGTTTATATGATAGCCTTCGAGGCCACGAGCAGTACTTC.

The genes are TRBV7-9 and TRBJ1-4, with D perhaps matching TRBD1 (5 bases). The V gene lost 8 bases and the J gene lost 8 bases, with 12 bases spanning the gap. Germline values: CDR1 SEHNR, CDR2 FQNEAQ (reference sequence). There are 12 residues in the CDR3. The CDR3 is CASSQGGEKLFF. CDR3 DNA sequence: TGTGCCAGCTCGCAGGGAGGGGAAAAACTGTTTTTT. The whole variable domain, filled in from reference TRBV7-9 and TRBJ1-4, reads DTGVSQNPRHKITKRGQNVTFRCDPISEHNRLYWYRQTLGQGPEFLTYFQNEAQLEKSRLLSDRFSAERPKGSFSTLEIQRTEQGDSAMYLCASSQGGEKLFFGSGTQLSVL.

The genes are TRBV7-9 and TRBJ2-1; tentative D call: TRBD1 (5 bases). The CDR3 runs to 13 residues. The germline CDR1 and CDR2 sequences are SEHNR and FQNEAQ (reference sequence). V was cut by 4 bases and J by 7 bases, with 11 bases left in between. CDR3 sequence: CASSSIQGNEQFF. The CDR3 DNA follows: TGTGCCAGCAGCTCAATTCAGGGAAATGAGCAGTTCTTC. Supplemented by reference TRBV7-9 and TRBJ2-1, the full variable domain reads DTGVSQNPRHKITKRGQNVTFRCDPISEHNRLYWYRQTLGQGPEFLTYFQNEAQLEKSRLLSDRFSAERPKGSFSTLEIQRTEQGDSAMYLCASSSIQGNEQFFGPGTRLTVL.

The chain joins TRBV5-1 to TRBJ2-7; D uncertain. This CDR3 has 15 amino acids. V was trimmed by 0 bases and J by 5 bases, leaving 15 bases between them. CDR1 and CDR2 from the germline V gene are SGHRS and YFSETQ. The CDR3 nucleotides read TGCGCCAGCAGCTTGGGCGGAGCGAGTGCGGACGAGCAGTACTTC. Its translation is CASSLGGASADEQYF.

The chain carries TRBV28 and TRBJ2-4; tentatively, D is TRBD1 (7 bases). The V gene lost 3 bases and the J gene lost 0 bases, with 12 bases spanning the gap. CDR3 length: 16 residues. CDR1 and CDR2 (germline): MDHEN, SYDVKM. The DNA for the CDR3 is TGTGCCAGCAGTTTCAGGGGGGCAGTAGCCAAAAACATTCAGTACTTC. It specifies CASSFRGAVAKNIQYF.

V and J are TRBV6-1 and TRBJ2-5, with TRBD2 identical over 7 bases. CDR1 and CDR2 (germline): MNHNS, SASEGT. This CDR3 region has 13 residues. With 4 bases clipped from V and 2 bases from J, the junction kept 1 base outside the gene matches. CDR3: CASSGTRQETQYF. The CDR3 region has the DNA TGTGCCAGCAGTGGGACTAGGCAAGAGACCCAGTACTTC.

The chain links TRBV6-4 to TRBJ2-1; 11 bases line up with TRBD2. The junction had 5 bases not matched to a gene; V was cut back by 5 bases and J by 5 bases. Germline V gene lookup returns CDR1 MRHNA and CDR2 SNTAGT. CDR3 length equals 15 residues. DNA of the CDR3: TGTGCCAGCAGTCTCGGGACTAGCGGACACAATGAGCAGTTCTTC. This codes for CASSLGTSGHNEQFF.

This sequence joins TRBV7-9 and TRBJ1-1; 8 bases match TRBD1. This CDR3 has 15 amino acids. Per germline, CDR1 SEHNR and CDR2 FQNEAQ (reference sequence). V lost 4 bases, J lost 3 bases, and 7 bases stayed unmatched. The chain's CDR3 is CASSSQGARDTEAFF. CDR3 DNA: TGTGCCAGCAGCTCCCAGGGGGCTAGGGACACTGAAGCTTTCTTT.

The V and J genes are TRBV5-6 and TRBJ2-7, with D unresolved. Looked up from germline, CDR1 is SGHDT and CDR2 is YYEEEE. Between the trimmed V and J ends, which lost 0 bases and 5 bases, there was a span of 12 bases. The CDR3 consists of 14 residues. Written as DNA, the CDR3 is TGTGCCAGCAGCTTGGACAGTGTCCGCCACGAGCAGTACTTC. Protein sequence: CASSLDSVRHEQYF.

This chain connects TRBV4-2 to TRBJ2-1; 7 bases are a match to TRBD1. This CDR3 contains 16 residues. CDR1 is LGHNA and CDR2 is YNFKEQ in the germline V gene. V trimming: 0 bases; J trimming: 0 bases; junction bases outside the gene matches: 2. CDR3 DNA: TGTGCCAGCAGCCAAGATAGGACAGGCTCCTACAATGAGCAGTTCTTC. Its translation: CASSQDRTGSYNEQFF.

This rearrangement joins TRBV7-9 to TRBJ1-3; no definite D call. CDR1 is SEHNR, CDR2 FQNEAQ, per germline (reference sequence). Trimming stripped 5 bases from V and 4 bases from J, with 0 bases between. The length of the CDR3 is 10 residues. The CDR3 protein is CASSGNTIYF. The CDR3 DNA reads as TGTGCCAGCAGCGGAAACACCATATATTTT.

This chain joins TRBV9 and TRBJ1-3, with a tentative D call TRBD1 (5 bases). Trimming stripped 1 base from V and 4 bases from J, with 15 bases between. Germline CDR1 and CDR2: SGDLS and YYNGEE. CDR3 length: 16 amino acids. DNA for the CDR3: TGTGCCAGCAGCGTATCGGCAGGGCCGCGAGGAAACACCATATATTTT. It yields the protein CASSVSAGPRGNTIYF. The full variable domain, with the rest looked up from reference TRBV9 and TRBJ1-3, is DSGVTQTPKHLITATGQRVTLRCSPRSGDLSVYWYQQSLDQGLQFLIQYYNGEERAKGNILERFSAQQFPDLHSELNLSSLELGDSALYFCASSVSAGPRGNTIYFGEGSWLTVV.